This TCR beta chain is drawn from a study of read filtering for tumor transcriptome and immune sequencing. Study outcomes and limitations: In IR-seq, single-read clonotypes were 75% to 90% of clonotypes but approximately 3.5% of reads.

Trimming removed 4 bases from V and 2 bases from J, with 10 bases in between. The CDR3 has 14 amino acids. Germline values: CDR1 SNHLY, CDR2 FYNNEI. This clonotype has ten or more counts. Antigen: not known. Molecular barcoded adaptors covering alpha/delta and beta/gamma chains were used on 400 ng RNA. TCRdb re-called the reads through MiXCR, storing one row per CDR3 protein. Of about 86,000 distinct CDR3 sequences detected, around 12% appear once; the ten largest clones hold more than 13%. Bone marrow was sampled from every patient at the time of active disease. The receptor comes from a donor at least 40 years old with multiple myeloma. The sample comprised a population of CD138-negative cells sorted from bone marrow. J is TRBJ2-3 and V is TRBV2; D is perhaps TRBD2 (5 bases). The CDR3 spells CASSVSGFTDTQYF. CDR3 nucleotides: TGTGCCAGCAGTGTAAGCGGCTTCACAGATACGCAGTATTTT.